Each of the 9 T cell receptor beta chains below was sequenced from the same sample in a study of blood T cell repertoires in COVID-19. Data came from immunoSEQ multiplex PCR; TCRdb stores just in-frame clones and leaves some out. The table includes around 450,000 clones, less than 95% detected once. The sample taken for sequencing was PBMCs or T cells enriched from blood (not recorded which). Every receptor here comes from a man aged 18 to 29 who had recovered from COVID-19.

The chain uses TRBV11-2 and TRBJ2-5; 9 bases are shared with TRBD2. Germline-derived CDR1 and CDR2 are SGHAT and FQNNGV. V shed 3 bases and J 2 bases; nucleotides not matched to a gene: 7. There are 16 residues in the CDR3. The CDR3 nucleotides are TGTGCCAGCAGCTTCCCGGCGGGGGGGGAGCAAGAGACCCAGTACTTC. Protein product: CASSFPAGGEQETQYF.

This chain's CDR3 is CASSGDSINEQYF. For the CDR3, the DNA is TGTGCCAGCAGTGGGGACAGCATCAACGAGCAGTACTTC. The genes are TRBV2 and TRBJ2-7, with 7 nucleotides matching TRBD1. The V segment lost 4 bases and the J segment 5 bases; nucleotides outside the gene matches: 5. Germline CDR1 SNHLY, CDR2 FYNNEI. CDR3 size: 13 residues.

V and J are TRBV2 and TRBJ1-4; 7 bases line up with TRBD1. The CDR3 is 10 residues long. The trim removed 6 bases at V and 13 bases at J, leaving 2 bases unmatched. Germline lookup yields CDR1 SNHLY and CDR2 FYNNEI. CDR3 DNA sequence: TGTGCCAGCAGGAACAGGGGACTGTTTTTT. Translating gives CASRNRGLFF.

The chain links TRBV7-9 to TRBJ2-2, with D perhaps matching TRBD2 (6 bases). Trimming removed 5 bases from V and 3 bases from J, with 7 bases in between. Germline CDR1 reads SEHNR; CDR2 reads FQNEAQ (reference sequence). CDR3 size: 13 residues. The CDR3: CASSRGDTGELFF. The CDR3 DNA reads TGTGCCAGCAGCCGCGGGGACACCGGGGAGCTGTTTTTT.

The chain couples TRBV13 to TRBJ1-2, with 9 nucleotides matching TRBD1. J gave up 7 bases and V 1 base, and 22 bases lay outside the gene matches. This CDR3 comprises 20 residues. Germline CDR1 PRHDT, CDR2 FYEKMQ (reference sequence). In DNA, the CDR3 is TGTGCCAGCAGCTTAGCCCGTGACGGTTCGGACCCGGGACAGGGCTTTGGCTACACCTTC. It specifies CASSLARDGSDPGQGFGYTF.

Points on this clone: One junction end does not reproduce the germline sequence, and a read error may be involved. The chain has TRBV27 and TRBJ1-1, with D perhaps TRBD1 (6 bases). Germline lookup yields CDR1 MNHEY and CDR2 SMNVEV (reference sequence). The CDR3 runs to 13 residues. CDR3 in DNA: TGTGCCAGCAGCTATACAGGGAACGCTGAAGCTTTCTTT. Translated: CASSYTGNAEAFF.

The V call is TRBV5-1, the J call TRBJ1-3; TRBD1 matches at 8 bases. The germline V gene has CDR1 SGHRS and CDR2 YFSETQ. The V segment lost 0 bases and the J segment 0 bases; nucleotides outside the gene matches: 2. The CDR3 totals 16 residues. The CDR3 sequence is CASSLGTGGSGNTIYF. CDR3 DNA sequence: TGCGCCAGCAGCTTGGGCACAGGGGGCTCTGGAAACACCATATATTTT. The complete variable domain, with remaining parts taken from reference TRBV5-1 and TRBJ1-3, reads KAGVTQTPRYLIKTRGQQVTLSCSPISGHRSVSWYQQTPGQGLQFLFEYFSETQRNKGNFPGRFSGRQFSNSRSEMNVSTLELGDSALYLCASSLGTGGSGNTIYFGEGSWLTVV.

The chain uses TRBV24-1 and TRBJ1-2; TRBD1 matches at 7 bases. This CDR3 has 21 amino acids. Trimming removed 0 bases from V and 4 bases from J; junction bases left unmatched: 22. The germline V gene has CDR1 KGHDR and CDR2 SFDVKD. CDR3 DNA: TGTGCCACCAGTGATTTGGGAGGCAGGAGAACCCCAACAGGGGACTCCTATGGCTACACCTTC. Protein product: CATSDLGGRRTPTGDSYGYTF.

The gene calls are TRBV30 and TRBJ2-5; TRBD1 agrees at 7 bases. The CDR3 has 13 amino acids. Per germline, CDR1 GTSNPN and CDR2 SVGIG (reference sequence). Unmatched junction bases numbered 9, after V lost 6 bases and J lost 5 bases. DNA for the CDR3: TGTGCCTGCCGGCCTAGGGGGCACGAGACCCAGTACTTC. Its translation is CACRPRGHETQYF.